These T cell receptor beta chains were read from a single sample in a study of breast tumors, draining lymph nodes, adjacent tissues. Using its own MiXCR run on the multiplex PCR reads, TCRdb lists one record per CDR3 protein. The sample includes approximately 90,000 distinct CDR3 sequences, approximately 29% seen only once; the top ten take 8.1%. The sample consisted of axillary lymph node tissue. Every receptor here comes from a female donor with breast cancer. Some clones in this sample may be carry-over from other donors' samples. Each CDR3 is given with its conserved first and last residue. The D gene is left open where the match is weak. The listing skips clone size in some rows; elsewhere it reads once, few, many or a size class.

D	V	J	size	DNA	CDR3
TRBD1	TRBV25-1	TRBJ2-3	.	TGTGCCAGCAGTGAATATATTAGGTACAGCTCTCCCGACAGGGTCACAGATACGCAGTATTTT	CASSEYIRYSSPDRVTDTQYF
.	TRBV28	TRBJ2-7	many	TGTGCCAGCAGTCCCGGGACACCAGGGGCGAGCGAGCAGTACTTC	CASSPGTPGASEQYF
TRBD1	TRBV6-6	TRBJ2-6	many	TGTGCCAGCATCCCCGGGGGACAGGTTTCCTCTGGGGCCAACGTCCTGACTTTC	CASIPGGQVSSGANVLTF
.	TRBV7-2	TRBJ1-5	.	TGTGCCAGCAGCCCGATGAATTCTCCGGGCGAGCAGCCCCAGCATTTT	CASSPMNSPGEQPQHF
TRBD1	TRBV13	TRBJ2-7	.	TGTGCCAGCAGCCCGGCCCTATCAGGGGGCTACGAGCAGTACTTC	CASSPALSGGYEQYF
.	TRBV20-1	TRBJ1-5	many	TGCAGTGCCCCCCGGGGGGGCCGCAATCAGCCCCAGCATTTT	CSAPRGGRNQPQHF
.	TRBV6-5	TRBJ2-1	many	TGTGCCAGCAGAGGGCTAGCCGATGAGCAGTTCTTC	CASRGLADEQFF
TRBD1	TRBV7-9	TRBJ2-1	many	TGTGCCAGCAGCCCCGGACAGGTCCACAATGAGCAGTTCTTC	CASSPGQVHNEQFF
TRBD1	TRBV19	TRBJ1-5	many	TGTGCCAGTAGTAGAGGGACAGGGGGCGACCGGCGGGGACAGCCCCAGCATTTT	CASSRGTGGDRRGQPQHF
TRBD2	TRBV30	TRBJ2-3	.	TGTGCCAACGACAGGGGACTAGCGGGAGGCACAGATACGCAGTATTTT	CANDRGLAGGTDTQYF
.	TRBV18	TRBJ1-3	many	TGTGCCAGCTCATTAGACCCGCGAAACACCATATATTTT	CASSLDPRNTIYF
.	TRBV30	TRBJ1-6	many	TGTGCCTGGAGTCCCGACCGGAATTCACCCCTCCACTTT	CAWSPDRNSPLHF
.	TRBV24-1	TRBJ2-7	.	TGTGCCACCAGTGATTCTAGGGTCAACTACGAGCAGTACTTC	CATSDSRVNYEQYF
.	TRBV7-9	TRBJ1-2	many	TGTGCCAGCAGCTTATTGGGGGGAGACGGCTACACCTTC	CASSLLGGDGYTF
.	TRBV12-3/TRBV12-4	TRBJ1-3	many	TGTGCCAGCATTCAGCAGGGCGCTGGAAACACCATATATTTT	CASIQQGAGNTIYF
.	TRBV6-6	TRBJ1-3	many	TGTGCCAGCAGGGGCGGGGGGGAAGGAAACACCATATATTTT	CASRGGGEGNTIYF
.	TRBV13	TRBJ2-7	few	TGTGCCAGCAGCTTACCGGGGGCTTTCTCCTACGAGCAGTACTTC	CASSLPGAFSYEQYF
.	TRBV5-1	TRBJ1-1	few	TGCGCCAGCAGCTTTAACCCCCCGGCTAATACTGAAGCTTTCTTT	CASSFNPPANTEAFF
.	TRBV28	TRBJ1-6	many	TGTGCCAGCAGTCCCCCCCCAGGGAATTCTTCACCCCTCCACTTT	CASSPPPGNSSPLHF
TRBD1	TRBV11-2	TRBJ1-5	many	TGTGCCAGCAGCAAGGGACAGGGGGTAAATCAGCCCCAGCATTTT	CASSKGQGVNQPQHF
.	TRBV7-8	TRBJ2-3	many	TGTGCCAGCAGCTTATCGACTAGCACAGATACGCAGTATTTT	CASSLSTSTDTQYF
.	TRBV20-1	TRBJ2-7	many	TGCAGTGCTAGAGGCAGGCAGTCCTACGAGCAGTACTTC	CSARGRQSYEQYF
.	TRBV11-2	TRBJ2-1	many	TGTGCCAGCGGATCAGGGGTTGCCTACAATGAGCAGTTCTTC	CASGSGVAYNEQFF
.	TRBV5-1	TRBJ2-3	many	TGCGCCAGCAGCTTGGAGGGCCAACGGGGCACAGATACGCAGTATTTT	CASSLEGQRGTDTQYF
.	TRBV11-3	TRBJ2-3	many	TGTGCCAGCAGCGGTCACATCACAGATACGCAGTATTTT	CASSGHITDTQYF
TRBD1	TRBV5-1	TRBJ2-1	many	TGCGCCAGCAGCTTGGGGACAGGGAACCACAATGAGCAGTTCTTC	CASSLGTGNHNEQFF
TRBD1	TRBV6-1	TRBJ2-3	many	TGTGCCAGCAGTGAAGACAGGGGTTTCGCAGATACGCAGTATTTT	CASSEDRGFADTQYF
.	TRBV6-5	TRBJ1-6	many	TGTGCCAGCCGAGGAGAGGGAAGGATTAATTCACCCCTCCACTTT	CASRGEGRINSPLHF
.	TRBV19	TRBJ1-1	few	TGTGCCACGGGGACAACGAACACTGAAGCTTTCTTT	CATGTTNTEAFF
TRBD1	TRBV6-2/TRBV6-3	TRBJ2-1	.	TGTGCCAGCAGCCGGGACAGGGTCGAATTCTTC	CASSRDRVEFF
.	TRBV20-1	TRBJ1-5	.	TGCAGTGCTGGGACCCTAAGACATAGCACTCAGCCCCAGCATTTT	CSAGTLRHSTQPQHF